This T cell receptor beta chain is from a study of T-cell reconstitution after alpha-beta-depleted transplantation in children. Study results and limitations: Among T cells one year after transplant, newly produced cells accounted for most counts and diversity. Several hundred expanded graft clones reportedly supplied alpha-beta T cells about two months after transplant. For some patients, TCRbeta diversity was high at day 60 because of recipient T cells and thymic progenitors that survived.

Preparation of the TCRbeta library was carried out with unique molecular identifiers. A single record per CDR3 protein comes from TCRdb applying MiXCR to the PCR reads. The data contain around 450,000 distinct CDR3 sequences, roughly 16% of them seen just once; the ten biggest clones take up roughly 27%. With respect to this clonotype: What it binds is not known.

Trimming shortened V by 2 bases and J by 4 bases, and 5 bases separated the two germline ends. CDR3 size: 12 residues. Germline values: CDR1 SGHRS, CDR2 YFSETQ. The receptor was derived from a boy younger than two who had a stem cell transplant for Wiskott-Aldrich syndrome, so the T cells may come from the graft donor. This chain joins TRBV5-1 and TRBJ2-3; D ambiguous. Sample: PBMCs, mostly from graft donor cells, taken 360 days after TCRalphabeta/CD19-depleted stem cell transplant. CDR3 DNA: TGCGCCAGCAGCTTTACCCCAGATACGCAGTATTTT. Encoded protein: CASSFTPDTQYF.